This T cell receptor beta chain comes out of a study of cytomegalovirus exposure and HLA in healthy donors. This CDR3 has 15 amino acids. Germline V gives CDR1 SNHLY, CDR2 FYNNEI. The PCR ran on 60 Vbeta and 13 Jbeta primers. Generated by immunoSEQ multiplex PCR, the TCRdb table keeps only in-frame clones and is missing some. The sample comprises approximately 120,000 clones, 60% to 75% of which are singletons, and around 4% rests with the top ten. Comment on this clone: The junction differs from germline at one of its ends, possibly a read error. Other DNA sequences in this sample translate to the same CDR3.

This sequence originates from a woman in her fifties or sixties in good health and CMV-seropositive. Material for sequencing was PBMCs. The chain joins TRBV2 to TRBJ2-3, with D tentatively TRBD2 (5 bases). The CDR3 DNA is TGTGCCAGCAGCGGGATGTGGGGATACACAGATACGCAATATTTT. Amino acid sequence: CASSGMWGYTDTQYF.